This T cell receptor beta chain was identified during a study of PD-1 blockade in classical Hodgkin lymphoma. Whole-study results and caveats: CD4+ TCR diversity, unlike CD8+, rose significantly by C4D1. The study reported lower baseline TCR diversity in newly diagnosed patients than in healthy donors. The origin of the repertoire differences remains undefined, with disease activity or prior therapy as possible causes.

The data were produced by immunoSEQ multiplex PCR, yet TCRdb's version contains in-frame clones alone and is incomplete. The data hold 6,600 or so clones, with 76% observed a single time. Comment on this clone: What it binds is not known.

After removal of 1 base from V and 5 bases from J, the junction contained 9 bases not matched to a gene. This CDR3 region has 17 residues. Germline-derived CDR1 and CDR2 are MDHEN and SYDVKM. Time point denoted: cycle 4 day 1 (C4D1), after around six weeks of nivolumab. All the patients suffered relapse after autologous stem cell transplantation, and brentuximab vedotin exposure differed. This receptor was identified in a human donor with classical Hodgkin lymphoma. The sample consisted of peripheral blood mononuclear cells (PBMCs), taken before the fourth cycle of nivolumab. This rearrangement joins TRBV28 to TRBJ2-3, with TRBD1 matching 10 bases. CDR3 sequence reads: CASSLLGGTGEIDTQYF. The CDR3 DNA reads as TGTGCCAGCAGTTTATTGGGGGGGACAGGGGAGATAGATACGCAGTATTTT.